The T cell receptor (beta chain) under discussion was sequenced for a study of blood T cells in healthy people across ages. The CDR3 is 13 residues long. Germline loops: CDR1 SQVTM, CDR2 ANQGSEA. With a J-beta primer mix and a sample-barcoded 5' primer, a second PCR ran about 7 to 11 cycles. In TCRdb, the 5' RACE reads were re-called with MiXCR into one record per CDR3 protein. The sample carries 750,000 to 950,000 distinct CDR3 sequences, roughly 26% recorded once. A single count supports this clonotype. One end of the junction does not line up with germline, which may come from a read error. The data also belong to a second study, concerning T cells of mothers and their children. That investigation notes: Related mother-child pairs showed slightly, non-significantly higher overlap than unrelated pairs.

The chain uses TRBV29-1 and TRBJ1-1; 10 bases match TRBD1. The sequence was collected from a boy younger than 18 in good health. Source material: blood. The CDR3 nucleotides are TGCAGCGTCAAGGGACAGGGGAACCCTGAAGCTTTCTTT. Protein product: CSVKGQGNPEAFF.